A selection of T cell receptor beta chains follows, all from one sample in a study of T-cell reconstitution after alpha-beta-depleted transplantation in children. TCRdb re-derived calls from the PCR reads in MiXCR, one entry per CDR3 protein. The sample consists of 450,000 to 600,000 distinct CDR3 sequences, roughly 13% of them appearing once. Here the sequenced sample was PBMCs, mostly from graft donor cells, taken 360 days after TCRalphabeta/CD19-depleted stem cell transplant. The source is a male patient under 18 who had a stem cell transplant for acute myeloid leukemia, so the T cells may come from the graft donor. CDR3s leave out the opening cysteine and the closing phenylalanine or tryptophan.

v_call: TRBV9; j_call: TRBJ2-1; cdr3_aa: ASSGAGLKYNEQF
v_call: TRBV25-1; j_call: TRBJ2-2; cdr3_aa: ASSEYMGLAGAGELF
v_call: TRBV23-1; j_call: TRBJ2-1; cdr3_aa: ASSHPGQYNEQF
v_call: TRBV7-2; j_call: TRBJ2-3; cdr3_aa: ASSQISGSTDTQY
v_call: TRBV7-3; j_call: TRBJ2-7; cdr3_aa: ASSLIGGSSYEQY
v_call: TRBV4-3; j_call: TRBJ2-5; cdr3_aa: ASSQAGTGLQETQY
v_call: TRBV27; j_call: TRBJ2-7; cdr3_aa: ASSRPPAYEQY
v_call: TRBV12-3/TRBV12-4; j_call: TRBJ2-7; cdr3_aa: ASSTEEGAYEQY
v_call: TRBV7-3; j_call: TRBJ1-2; cdr3_aa: ASSADRTQYGYT
v_call: TRBV7-8; j_call: TRBJ1-5; cdr3_aa: ASNQGRLNQPQH
v_call: TRBV18; j_call: TRBJ2-1; cdr3_aa: ASSLDRGPENEQF
v_call: TRBV5-6; j_call: TRBJ2-3; cdr3_aa: ATPRGSGRALGTDTQY
v_call: TRBV21-1; j_call: TRBJ2-2; cdr3_aa: ASSDLAGRSSGELF
v_call: TRBV4-1; j_call: TRBJ2-7; cdr3_aa: ASSQILREISYEQY
v_call: TRBV27; j_call: TRBJ2-6; cdr3_aa: ASSFGGLAAFGGANVLT
v_call: TRBV6-1; j_call: TRBJ2-5; cdr3_aa: ASSERASASRTQY
v_call: TRBV6-2/TRBV6-3; j_call: TRBJ2-1; cdr3_aa: ASSFSPGPRLGSSYNEQF
v_call: TRBV11-2; j_call: TRBJ2-7; cdr3_aa: ASSSLTGTHYEQY
v_call: TRBV3-1; j_call: TRBJ2-7; cdr3_aa: ASSQGISGSYEQY
v_call: TRBV4-3; j_call: TRBJ2-3; cdr3_aa: ASSQENRDTDTQY
v_call: TRBV9; j_call: TRBJ2-7; cdr3_aa: ASVPGQGDYEQY
v_call: TRBV4-2; j_call: TRBJ2-3; cdr3_aa: ASSQERGLAGGYTDTQY
v_call: TRBV20-1; j_call: TRBJ2-1; cdr3_aa: SARGGSSGRFGGEQF
v_call: TRBV7-2; j_call: TRBJ2-7; cdr3_aa: ASSFPAGHSPYEQY
v_call: TRBV7-9; j_call: TRBJ2-7; cdr3_aa: ASSPSGLWGEQY
v_call: TRBV15; j_call: TRBJ2-3; cdr3_aa: ATSRVRSVTDTQY
v_call: TRBV6-1; j_call: TRBJ2-7; cdr3_aa: ASRKVPGTSGRTDSYEQY
v_call: TRBV18; j_call: TRBJ2-1; cdr3_aa: ASSPLTSGSSYNEQF
v_call: TRBV5-5; j_call: TRBJ2-1; cdr3_aa: ASSSGLGVFEQF
v_call: TRBV6-5; j_call: TRBJ2-7; cdr3_aa: ASSYSSGTAYEQY
v_call: TRBV28; j_call: TRBJ1-6; cdr3_aa: ASGTGNSPLH
v_call: TRBV28; j_call: TRBJ2-1; cdr3_aa: ASSSPSYNEQF
v_call: TRBV4-2; j_call: TRBJ2-5; cdr3_aa: ASSQDSGTGGETQY
v_call: TRBV7-9; j_call: TRBJ2-3; cdr3_aa: ASTSGSDTQY
v_call: TRBV20-1; j_call: TRBJ2-3; cdr3_aa: SHRGVDTQY
v_call: TRBV30; j_call: TRBJ2-7; cdr3_aa: AWSVMGYEQY
v_call: TRBV28; j_call: TRBJ1-2; cdr3_aa: AEGGLPNYGYT
v_call: TRBV20-1; j_call: TRBJ2-1; cdr3_aa: SARGRVGYNEQF
v_call: TRBV9; j_call: TRBJ1-2; cdr3_aa: ASSVESGGGYT
v_call: TRBV7-3; j_call: TRBJ2-7; cdr3_aa: ASSYRQGPYEQY
v_call: TRBV28; j_call: TRBJ2-4; cdr3_aa: ASRPRPTGVLAKNIQY
v_call: TRBV29-1; j_call: TRBJ2-1; cdr3_aa: SVDFGGWWRGNEQF
v_call: TRBV7-2; j_call: TRBJ2-3; cdr3_aa: ASSSEGYTQY
v_call: TRBV9; j_call: TRBJ2-1; cdr3_aa: ASSVGGSSGRAQF
v_call: TRBV12-3/TRBV12-4; j_call: TRBJ2-5; cdr3_aa: ASSQDSGLQETQY
v_call: TRBV4-3; j_call: TRBJ2-2; cdr3_aa: ASSQDRTYNTGELF
v_call: TRBV18; j_call: TRBJ2-1; cdr3_aa: ASSPTRTGGSYNEQF
v_call: TRBV7-2; j_call: TRBJ2-3; cdr3_aa: ASSFRVAGGDTQY
v_call: TRBV2; j_call: TRBJ2-1; cdr3_aa: ASSGGPAHNEQF
v_call: TRBV11-2; j_call: TRBJ2-1; cdr3_aa: ASSPIATSGRGGNEQF
v_call: TRBV7-7; j_call: TRBJ2-5; cdr3_aa: ASSLAGGSQETQY
v_call: TRBV5-1; j_call: TRBJ2-3; cdr3_aa: ASSRTVDTQY
v_call: TRBV7-2; j_call: TRBJ2-3; cdr3_aa: ASSLASRVDTQY
v_call: TRBV10-3; j_call: TRBJ2-5; cdr3_aa: AISTTGGSRQETQY
v_call: TRBV15; j_call: TRBJ1-3; cdr3_aa: ATSRGRTGDGNTIY
v_call: TRBV5-1; j_call: TRBJ2-3; cdr3_aa: ASSLVLAGGPATDTQY
v_call: TRBV29-1; j_call: TRBJ2-1; cdr3_aa: SVEVYNRGVYKNEQF